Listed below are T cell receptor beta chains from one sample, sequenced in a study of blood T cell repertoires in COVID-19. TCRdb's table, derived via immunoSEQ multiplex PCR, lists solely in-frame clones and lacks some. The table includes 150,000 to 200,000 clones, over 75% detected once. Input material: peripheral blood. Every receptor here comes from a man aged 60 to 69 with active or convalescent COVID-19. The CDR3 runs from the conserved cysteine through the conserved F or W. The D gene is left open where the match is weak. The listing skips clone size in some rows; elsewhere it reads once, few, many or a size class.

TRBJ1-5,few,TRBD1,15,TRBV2,TGTGCCAGCAGTGAAGGACAGGGTGCTAGTCAGCCCCAGCATTTT,CASSEGQGASQPQHF
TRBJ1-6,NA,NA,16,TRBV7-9,TGTGCCAGCAGCCCCGGGGCAGGGGTAGGGAATTCACCCCTCCACTTT,CASSPGAGVGNSPLHF
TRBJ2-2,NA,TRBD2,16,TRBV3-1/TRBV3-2,TGTGCCAGCAGTGGACTAGCGGGGGGAACAACCGGGGAGCTGTTTTTT,CASSGLAGGTTGELFF
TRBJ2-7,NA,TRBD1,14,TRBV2,TGTGCCAGCAGCGGGACAGGGTTCTCCTACGAGCAGTACTTC,CASSGTGFSYEQYF
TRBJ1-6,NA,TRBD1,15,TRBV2,TGTGCCAGCAGGGAAAGGACAGGGGGTAATTCACCCCTCCACTTT,CASRERTGGNSPLHF
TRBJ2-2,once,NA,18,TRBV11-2,TGTGCCAGCACCCGGCTAGGAACTGGGGGAGGTGGGACCGGGGAGCTGTTTTTT,CASTRLGTGGGGTGELFF
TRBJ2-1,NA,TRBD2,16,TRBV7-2,TGTGCCAGCAGCCGGGGACTAGCGTCGGGGGGGAATGAGCAGTTCTTC,CASSRGLASGGNEQFF
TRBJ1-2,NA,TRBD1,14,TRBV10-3,TGTGCCATTTCAGACAGGGGGGAGAACTATGGCTACACCTTC,CAISDRGENYGYTF
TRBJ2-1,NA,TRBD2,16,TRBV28,TGTGCCAGCAGTAGCCCCGGCGTAGCGGGAGGCAATGAGCAGTTCTTC,CASSSPGVAGGNEQFF
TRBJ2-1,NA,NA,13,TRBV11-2,TGTGCCAGCAGCCGAGCGACGTACAATGAGCAGTTCTTC,CASSRATYNEQFF
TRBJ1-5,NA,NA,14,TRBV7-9,TGTGCCAGCAGCTTAGCAAGGGGCCCATCGCCCCAGCATTTT,CASSLARGPSPQHF
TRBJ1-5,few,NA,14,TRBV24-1,TGTGCCACCAGTGATCCGGGACTCGGACAGCCCCAGCATTTT,CATSDPGLGQPQHF
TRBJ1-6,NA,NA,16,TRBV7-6,TGTGCCAGCAGCTTAGTCACGGGTCCAACGAATTCACCCCTCCACTTT,CASSLVTGPTNSPLHF
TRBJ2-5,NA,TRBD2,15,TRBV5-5,TGTGCCAGCAGCCGGACTAGCGGGGGGCAAGAGACCCAGTACTTC,CASSRTSGGQETQYF
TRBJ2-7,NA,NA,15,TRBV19,TGTGCCAGTAGTCCCCCCGGGGGGCTCGCCTACGAGCAGTACTTC,CASSPPGGLAYEQYF
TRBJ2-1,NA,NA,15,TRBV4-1,TGCGCCAGCAGCCTGGCGGTGAGCTCCTACAATGAGCAGTTCTTC,CASSLAVSSYNEQFF
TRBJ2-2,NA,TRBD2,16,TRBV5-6,TGTGCCAGCAGCTTAAGTCGGGACTACGTCACCGGGGAGCTGTTTTTT,CASSLSRDYVTGELFF
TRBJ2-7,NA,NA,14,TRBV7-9,TGTGCCAGCAGCTCCCGTCAGTCCCCCTACGAGCAGTACTTC,CASSSRQSPYEQYF
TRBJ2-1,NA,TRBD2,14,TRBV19,TGTGCCAGTAGCCCCGCACTAGCGGGAGGGCCGGAGTTCTTC,CASSPALAGGPEFF
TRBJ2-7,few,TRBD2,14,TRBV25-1,TGTGCCAGCAGTACGGGACTAGCGGTGAACGAGCAGTACTTC,CASSTGLAVNEQYF
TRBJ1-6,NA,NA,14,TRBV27,TGTGCCAGCAGTGCGGGCTCGTGGAATTCACCCCTCCACTTT,CASSAGSWNSPLHF
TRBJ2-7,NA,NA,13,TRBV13,TGTGCCAGCAGCGTGAGACAGGCCTACGAGCAGTACTTC,CASSVRQAYEQYF
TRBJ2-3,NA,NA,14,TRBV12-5,TGTGCTAGTGGTTTGACCACAAGCACAGATACGCAGTATTTT,CASGLTTSTDTQYF
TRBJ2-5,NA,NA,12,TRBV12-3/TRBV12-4,TGTGCCAGCAGTCCTGTCCGAGAGACCCAGTACTTC,CASSPVRETQYF